One T cell receptor (beta chain) is described in this entry. Clones were sequenced by immunoSEQ multiplex PCR, and TCRdb holds only the in-frame ones, with some missing. The data show approximately 120,000 clones, about nine tenths seen once. The sample belongs to a study of control samples from healthy donors and cancer patients. The clonotype was recovered from a human donor in good health. The donor label of this sample is uncertain. The sequencing input was blood.

The chain's CDR3 is CASSRYLTDFNTGELFF. As DNA, the CDR3 is TGCGCCAGCAGCCGCTACCTGACCGACTTCAACACCGGGGAGCTGTTTTTT. The chain uses TRBV5-1 and TRBJ2-2; D ambiguous. There are 17 residues in the CDR3. Germline assignment: CDR1 SGHRS and CDR2 YFSETQ. V was clipped by 4 bases and J by 2 bases, with 18 bases between them.